This TCR beta chain was sequenced during a study of cytomegalovirus exposure and HLA in healthy donors. The study, taken as a whole, reports: In a later analysis, DRB1 alleles had the most associated TCRs; HLA-C alleles the fewest.

13 Jbeta primers and 60 Vbeta primers were used for the PCR. Some clones are missing from TCRdb's copy, which holds only in-frame ones; the method was immunoSEQ multiplex PCR. The sample lists 100,000 to 150,000 clones, over 80% occurring once. This clone has a handful of counts. Its antigen is as yet unknown. The V gene end was trimmed by 2 bases and the J gene end by 9 bases; junction bases not matched to a gene: 13. Germline V gene data show CDR1 as MNHEY and CDR2 as SVGAGI. The CDR3 runs to 15 residues. This receptor was identified in a man aged 18 to 29 in good health and CMV-seropositive. Sequencing was done on a sample of PBMCs. The V call is TRBV6-5, the J call TRBJ2-7; 7 bases are a match to TRBD1. The CDR3 is CASSYTWTGNSGQYF. CDR3 in DNA: TGTGCCAGCAGTTACACATGGACAGGAAACTCGGGGCAGTACTTC.